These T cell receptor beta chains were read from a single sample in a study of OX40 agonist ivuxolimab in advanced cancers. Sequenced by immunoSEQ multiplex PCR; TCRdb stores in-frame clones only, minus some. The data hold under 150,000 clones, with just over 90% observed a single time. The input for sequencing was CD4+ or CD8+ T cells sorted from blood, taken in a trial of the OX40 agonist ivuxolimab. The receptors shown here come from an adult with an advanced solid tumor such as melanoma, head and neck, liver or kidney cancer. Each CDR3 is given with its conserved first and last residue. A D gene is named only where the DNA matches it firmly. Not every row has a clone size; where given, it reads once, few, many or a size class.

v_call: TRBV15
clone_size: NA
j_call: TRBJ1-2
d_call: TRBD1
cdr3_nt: TGTGCCACCAGCACGAACAGGGGGTTACACTATGGCTACACCTTC
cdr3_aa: CATSTNRGLHYGYTF

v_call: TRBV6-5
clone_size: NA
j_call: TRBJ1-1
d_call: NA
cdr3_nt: TGTGCCAGCAGTTACATCGGAGGAAACACTGAAGCTTTCTTT
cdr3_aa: CASSYIGGNTEAFF

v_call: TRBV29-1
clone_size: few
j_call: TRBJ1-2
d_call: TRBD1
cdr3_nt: TGCAGCGGGAGCCAGGGACAGGGTGGCTACACCTTC
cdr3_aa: CSGSQGQGGYTF

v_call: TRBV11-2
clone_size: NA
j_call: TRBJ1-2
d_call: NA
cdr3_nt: TGTGCCAGCGCTCCAGGGTATGATGGCTACACCTTC
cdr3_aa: CASAPGYDGYTF

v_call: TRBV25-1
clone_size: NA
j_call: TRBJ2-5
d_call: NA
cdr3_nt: TGTGCCAGCAGTGAATTGGTAATACAGACCCAGTACTTC
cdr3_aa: CASSELVIQTQYF

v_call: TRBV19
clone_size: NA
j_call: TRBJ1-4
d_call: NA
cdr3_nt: TGTGCCAGTAGTATTAGAGGAGAAAAACTGTTTTTT
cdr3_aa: CASSIRGEKLFF

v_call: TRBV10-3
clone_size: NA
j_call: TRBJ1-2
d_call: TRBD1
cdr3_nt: TGTGCCAACGCGGACAGGGGGCAAGAAGGCTACACCTTC
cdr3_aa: CANADRGQEGYTF

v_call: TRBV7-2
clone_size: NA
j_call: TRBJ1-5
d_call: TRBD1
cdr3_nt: TGTGCCAGCAGCACGCAGACAGGGATGAATCAGCCCCAGCATTTT
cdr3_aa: CASSTQTGMNQPQHF

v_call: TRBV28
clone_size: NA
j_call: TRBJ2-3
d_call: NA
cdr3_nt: TGTGCCAGCAAGGAGGGAACAGATACGCAGTATTTT
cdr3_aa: CASKEGTDTQYF

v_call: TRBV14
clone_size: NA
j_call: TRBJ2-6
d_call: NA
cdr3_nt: TGTGCCAGCAGCCCGTTAGGTCCTGGGGCCAACGTCCTGACTTTC
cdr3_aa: CASSPLGPGANVLTF

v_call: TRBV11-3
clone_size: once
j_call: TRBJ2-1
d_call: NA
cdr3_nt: TGTGCCAGCAGCTTAGATCGGCCCTCTCCCACCAATGAGCAGTTCTTC
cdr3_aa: CASSLDRPSPTNEQFF

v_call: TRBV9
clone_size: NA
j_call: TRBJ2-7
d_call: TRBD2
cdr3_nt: TGTGCCAGCAGTCGGGGACTAGCGGTTTCCTACGAGCAGTACTTC
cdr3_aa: CASSRGLAVSYEQYF

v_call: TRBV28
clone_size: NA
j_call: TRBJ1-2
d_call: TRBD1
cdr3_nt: TGTGCCAGCAGTCATTACGGGACAGGGGATTATGGCTACACCTTC
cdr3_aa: CASSHYGTGDYGYTF

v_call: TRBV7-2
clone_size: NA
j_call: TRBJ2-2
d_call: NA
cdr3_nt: TGTGCCAGCAGCGTTCGAGGGTATCCGGTAGGATCGAACACCGGGGAGCTGTTTTTT
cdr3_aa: CASSVRGYPVGSNTGELFF

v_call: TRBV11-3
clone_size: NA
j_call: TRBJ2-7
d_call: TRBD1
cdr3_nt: TGTGCCAGCAGCTTAGGGGACAGCTACGAGCAGTACTTC
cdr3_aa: CASSLGDSYEQYF

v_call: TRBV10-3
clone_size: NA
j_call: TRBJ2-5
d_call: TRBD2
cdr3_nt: TGTGCCATCAGTGAAGGGTCGGGAGGGCCCTCTGTAAAGACCCAGTACTTC
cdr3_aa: CAISEGSGGPSVKTQYF

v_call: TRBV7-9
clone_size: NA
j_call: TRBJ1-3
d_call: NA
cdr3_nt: TGTGCCAGCAGCTTAGCCCGGGATGCATACACCATATATTTT
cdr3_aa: CASSLARDAYTIYF

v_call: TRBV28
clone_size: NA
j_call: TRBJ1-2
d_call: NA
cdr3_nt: TGTGCCAGCACTCTTTTCGGCTGGAACTATGGCTACACCTTC
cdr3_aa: CASTLFGWNYGYTF